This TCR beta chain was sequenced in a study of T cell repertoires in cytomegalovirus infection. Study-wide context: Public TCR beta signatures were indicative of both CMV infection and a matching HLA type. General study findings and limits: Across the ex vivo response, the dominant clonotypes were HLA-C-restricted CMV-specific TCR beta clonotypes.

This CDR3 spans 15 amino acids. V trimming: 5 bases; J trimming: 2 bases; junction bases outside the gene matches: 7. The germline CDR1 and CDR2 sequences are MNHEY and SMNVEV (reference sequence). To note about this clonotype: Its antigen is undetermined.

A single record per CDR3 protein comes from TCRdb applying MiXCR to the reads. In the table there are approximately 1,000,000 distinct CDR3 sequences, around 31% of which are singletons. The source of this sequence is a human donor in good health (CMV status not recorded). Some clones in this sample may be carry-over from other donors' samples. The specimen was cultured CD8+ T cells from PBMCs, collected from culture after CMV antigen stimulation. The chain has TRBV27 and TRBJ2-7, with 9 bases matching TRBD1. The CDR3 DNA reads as TGTGCCAGCAGTCTCACAGGGGGCGGGACCTACGAGCAGTACGTC. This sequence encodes CASSLTGGGTYEQYV.